The clone carrying this T cell receptor (beta chain) was found many times. Its matching antigen is unknown. This specimen belongs to a study of T cells in Graves' hyperthyroidism and ophthalmopathy. The wider study: Peripheral blood was acquired at first diagnosis, ahead of any therapy whatsoever.

Exclusion of patients followed from uncontrolled infection, other autoimmune disease, pregnancy or lactation. From germline, CDR1 is DFQATT and CDR2 SNEGSKA (reference sequence). The CDR3 totals 14 residues. With 0 bases removed from V and 2 bases from J, the gap between germline ends came to 8 bases. What was amplified from RNA transcripts were TCR beta CDR3 regions. First-round RT-PCR of the TCR CDR3 relied on the HTBI primer set. Each CDR3 protein is one row after TCRdb ran MiXCR on the multiplex PCR reads. The table includes about 380,000 distinct CDR3 sequences, about a fifth detected once. Study observations and caveats: In blood, most of the thyroid clonotypes expanded above 0.001 were also present. Before onset, ophthalmopathy was predicted by the model a median 6.5 months earlier.

Sequenced material: blood. This receptor was identified in a man between 18 and 35 years old with Graves' ophthalmopathy. The chain is built from TRBV20-1 and TRBJ1-5; D not resolved. CDR3 coding DNA: TGCAGTGCTAGAGACCGGTTGGGCAATCAGCCCCAGCATTTT. Protein product: CSARDRLGNQPQHF.